This TCR beta chain is drawn from a study of cytomegalovirus exposure and HLA in healthy donors. On this clone: No antigen is known for it.

The CDR3 runs 14 residues. Germline V gene sequence: CDR1 SGHTA, CDR2 FQGTGA. V was pared by 5 bases and J by 7 bases, with 9 bases of the junction left unmatched. Researchers ran the PCR with 60 Vbeta and 13 Jbeta primers. Only in-frame clones appear in the TCRdb table, and some are missing; sequencing was by immunoSEQ multiplex PCR. Counted here are 180,000 or so clones, 80% to 90% occurring once; the ten biggest clones make up roughly 10%. Study conclusions and caveats: Apart from CMV serostatus, no immune exposure information was available. TCR beta V segments were, for the most part, productive about 87% or about 30% of the time in an earlier analysis. A list of more than 150 TCR beta chains associated with cytomegalovirus was given. Analysis was carried out at a later point, and it linked a missense DCLRE1C variant to TCR beta V- and J-gene trimming.

The sequencing input was PBMCs. The sequence was collected from a man aged 18 to 29 in good health and CMV-seropositive. This chain joins TRBV7-3 and TRBJ1-2, with TRBD1 matching over 8 bases. CDR3: CASSQGAGRRGYTF. The CDR3 nucleotides read TGTGCCAGCAGCCAGGGGGCGGGTCGACGTGGCTACACCTTC.